The T cell receptor beta chain under discussion was sequenced for a study of spatial heterogeneity in lung cancer. Study overall: Raw-read counts averaged over ten per unique TCR and UMI combination. Findings of the study overall: Follow-up blood showed ubiquitous expanded tumor TCRs less than blood at resection did.

As to time point: blood at routine non-recurrence follow-up after resection. Tumor, nontumor lung or frozen PBMC supplied whole RNA, sequenced without sorting. A few counts support this clonotype. Antigen specificity is unknown. Every TCR cDNA molecule carried a tag that served as a unique molecular identifier. Each CDR3 protein gets one entry after TCRdb re-called the 5' RACE reads with MiXCR. The sample holds some 43,000 distinct CDR3 sequences, under 12% seen once. The germline gives CDR1 MNHEY, CDR2 SVGEGT. V gave up 5 bases and J gave up 6 bases, with 16 bases separating them. The CDR3 loop spans 15 amino acids.

This rearrangement joins TRBV6-2 or TRBV6-3 to TRBJ2-2; TRBD2 is a possible D gene (5 bases). The sample in question was PBMCs, obtained at follow-up. The clonotype comes from a female donor with early-stage non-small cell lung cancer. The CDR3 reads CASSPFGGSAGELFF. In nucleotides, the CDR3 is TGTGCCAGCAGTCCCTTTGGAGGTAGCGCCGGGGAGCTGTTTTTT.